The source of this T cell receptor beta chain is a study of blood T cells in healthy people across ages (dated by TCRdb to the mid-2010s). Some background on the complete study: In model experiments, template switching captured roughly one uniquely barcoded TCR beta cDNA molecule for every two T cells. The study measured age-related changes in TCR beta repertoire diversity using deep sequencing normalized with unique cDNA molecular identifiers. Two additional independent replicas of 1 million unique cDNA reads from the same blood draw were analyzed for two donors (one aged 18 to 30 and one aged 80 or older). The donors were divided into four age groups: young (average roughly 17 years), middle-aged (under 40), aged (about 60) and long-lived (82).

Donors were under 40 systemically healthy Caucasian individuals from Russia aged roughly 6 to 90 years. Each donor gave around 9.5 milliliters of peripheral blood, collected into EDTA-treated Vacutainer tubes. Ficoll-Paque density-gradient centrifugation was used to isolate PBMCs, with at least 7 million per sample. Trizol reagent was used to extract total RNA from PBMCs, with at least 6 micrograms per sample. For every donor, an aliquot of PBMCs went through flow cytometry to measure the percentages of naive CD45RAhigh/CD27high T cells. The paper as a whole reports these results and caveats: The CMV infection status of donors was not known, potentially confounding age-related changes in expanded clonotypes. The long-lived group showed more naive CD4+ T cells, fewer expanded clones and increased TCR diversity than the aged group, suggesting age selection. As age increased, observed TCR beta diversity per million T cells dropped in a roughly linear way, and a significant reduction was already evident by age about 36. Since profiling was done on bulk unsorted PBMCs, naive and antigen-experienced compartments could not be conclusively compared. A strong correlation was found between observed TCR beta diversity and the percentage of naive T cells measured by flow cytometry. Estimates of total diversity from one million sequenced T cells were regarded as lower bounds and underestimates.

This clonotype was seen a few times. The specificity of this receptor is unknown. Base qualities were left out, and no much larger clone turns up one base away. V is pruned by 9 bases and J by 14 bases, leaving 12 bases of the junction without a gene match. There are 12 amino acids in the CDR3, from cysteine to phenylalanine inclusive. The entry retains the CDR3 DNA only, 36 bases that are in frame from base 1. The library was made by 5' RACE. Sequencing was carried out with an Illumina HiSeq 2500. The second PCR ran for about 7 to 11 cycles and used a J-beta primer mix along with a sample-barcoded 5' primer. A unique molecular identifier was introduced onto each TCR beta cDNA molecule by a template-switch 5' adaptor carrying 12 random nucleotides. Each sample yielded at least 2.5 million CDR3-containing paired-end reads. First-strand cDNA synthesis was performed from all RNA using the Mint cDNA synthesis kit, with priming by a TRBC-specific oligonucleotide. Following uracil-DNA glycosylase treatment, a first 18-cycle PCR with universal primers M1SS and BC2_uni_R was performed on all cDNA. The authors' pipeline ran thus. Normalization of each sample was performed by random selection of 1 million high-quality reads, each carrying a distinct molecular identifier. Reads sharing molecular identifiers were discarded rather than binned into consensus sequences. MiTCR, run with a Q25 quality threshold and the strictest error-elimination algorithm, handled CDR3 identification, clonotype clustering and error correction. A nonparametric unseen species model with Euler transformation was used to estimate a lower bound on total TCR beta diversity. The public reads were quality trimmed at Q25 with fastp and then assembled into clones with MiXCR by TCRdb, keeping productive beta chains. Rows matching on CDR3 protein sequence are summarized as one entry with the most common DNA and genes. The V and J calls here are based on TCRdb, not the publication. Present in this sample are over 750,000 distinct CDR3 sequences, approximately 25% of which were seen just once. The ten largest make up 9.4% of the sample.

The sample was also reused in another study, on T cells of mothers and their children. Taken from the second paper: Nine systemically healthy Caucasian individuals, comprising three mothers and their six children, were included as donors. cDNA synthesis consumed the entire amount of extracted RNA, loaded at around 1.5 ug RNA in each 15 ul reaction. In the second PCR, the M1S primer introduced both the sample barcodes and 2-4 random nucleotides. Each mother yielded over 8 million TCR beta CDR3 reads and each child 3 million to 3.5 million reads. Thymic selection similarly shapes TCR recombination output in related and unrelated pairs, with minor effect from inherited differences. Related mother-child pairs always showed normalized repertoire overlap that was slightly higher than in unrelated mother-child pairs, though the difference was never significant. With a sensitivity of 90 to 100 clones per million clonotypes, no persistent microchimeric T cell clones were detected. In the study, deep NGS was used to compare the TCR beta repertoires of mothers and children, and features distinguishing related mother-child pairs from unrelated individuals were sought. The mean age was 40 +/- 4 years for the mothers and approximately 11 +/- 4 years for the children. After adapter ligation with NEBNext reagents, the libraries were sequenced on Illumina HiSeq 2000 with 100+100 nt paired-end reads. To avoid cross-contamination, the mother libraries and the child libraries were prepared a month apart and sequenced in separate runs. Between roughly 500,000 and 2,300,000 distinct TCR beta clonotypes were identified per donor. Naive TCR beta clonotypes were estimated from low-frequency clonotypes matched to each donor's FACS-determined naive share, without sorting.

The sequence links TRBV12-3 or TRBV12-4 to TRBJ2-1, with 8 middle bases fitting TRBD2. The source is a boy aged 5-17 years in good health. Sequenced sample: blood. The CDR3 reads CASKLAVTGEFF. The DNA sequence reads TGTGCCAGTAAACTAGCGGTGACGGGGGAGTTCTTC.